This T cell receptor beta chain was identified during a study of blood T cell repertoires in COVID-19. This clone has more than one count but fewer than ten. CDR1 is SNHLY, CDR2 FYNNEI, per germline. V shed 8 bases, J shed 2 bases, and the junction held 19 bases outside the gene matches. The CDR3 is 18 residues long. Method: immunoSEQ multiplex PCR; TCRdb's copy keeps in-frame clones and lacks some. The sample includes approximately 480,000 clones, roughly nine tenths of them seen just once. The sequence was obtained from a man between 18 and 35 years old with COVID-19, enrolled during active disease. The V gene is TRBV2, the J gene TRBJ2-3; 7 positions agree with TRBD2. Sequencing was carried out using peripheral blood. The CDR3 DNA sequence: TGTGCCAGCGTGGGGGACGTTAGCGGGTCCTCCTACACAGATACGCAGTATTTT. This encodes CASVGDVSGSSYTDTQYF.